This TCR beta chain came from a study of blood T cell repertoires in COVID-19. This CDR3 is 19 amino acids long. Trimming took 5 bases from V and 7 from J; bases not matched to a gene: 22. CDR1 is MGHRA and CDR2 is YSYEKL in the germline V gene. Sequencing used immunoSEQ multiplex PCR; TCRdb keeps in-frame clones, though not all of them. The repertoire has about 210,000 clones, around nine tenths of them found once; the top ten carry more than 2.5%. The source material was peripheral blood. This chain uses TRBV4-1 with TRBJ1-5; 8 nucleotides line up with TRBD1. The TCR was taken from a man aged 55 to 70 with acute or convalescent COVID-19. For the CDR3, the DNA is TGCGCCAGCAGCTCGCACGAAATTACCCCAGGGGGCGCGGGGCAGCCCCAGCATTTT. This codes for CASSSHEITPGGAGQPQHF.